This is a list of T cell receptor beta chains from one sample in a study of CD8 T cells in ankylosing spondylitis. TCRdb re-called the 5' RACE reads through MiXCR, storing one row per CDR3 protein. Among approximately 25,000 distinct CDR3 sequences listed, roughly a sixth were seen once. Sequenced: blood. These receptors originate from a male donor with ankylosing spondylitis or in good health (not recorded which). Each CDR3 is given with its conserved first and last residue. D genes are given only for firm matches. Not all rows give a size; the values are once, few, many and, for expanded clones, a class.

abundance | d_gene | j_gene | v_gene | len | CDR3aa | CDR3nt
. | TRBD1 | TRBJ2-7 | TRBV14 | 14 | CASAYGTESYEQYF | TGTGCCAGCGCCTACGGGACAGAGTCCTACGAGCAGTACTTC
few | TRBD2 | TRBJ2-3 | TRBV7-6 | 16 | CASSSGLAGGTDTQYF | TGTGCCAGCAGCTCCGGACTAGCGGGGGGCACAGATACGCAGTATTTT
many | TRBD2 | TRBJ2-7 | TRBV4-2 | 15 | CASSQAAGRGYEQYF | TGTGCCAGCAGCCAAGCCGCCGGGAGGGGCTACGAGCAGTACTTC
. | TRBD2 | TRBJ2-5 | TRBV5-5 | 15 | CASSFGGGEEETQYF | TGTGCCAGCAGCTTCGGCGGGGGGGAGGAAGAGACCCAGTACTTC
many | . | TRBJ2-3 | TRBV20-1 | 17 | CSARDWGRLGGTDTQYF | TGCAGTGCTAGAGATTGGGGGAGACTAGGGGGCACAGATACGCAGTATTTT
many | TRBD2 | TRBJ2-1 | TRBV29-1 | 12 | CSARLAGGEQFF | TGCAGCGCTCGACTAGCGGGGGGTGAGCAGTTCTTC
few | . | TRBJ1-4 | TRBV10-3 | 12 | CAISTGNEKLFF | TGTGCCATCTCCACAGGGAATGAAAAACTGTTTTTT
. | . | TRBJ2-6 | TRBV2 | 15 | CASRQGSSGANVLTF | TGTGCCAGCAGGCAGGGGAGCTCTGGGGCCAACGTCCTGACTTTC
many | . | TRBJ2-5 | TRBV6-2/TRBV6-3 | 15 | CASSSPGTLRETQYF | TGTGCCAGCAGCTCCCCCGGGACTTTGAGGGAGACCCAGTACTTC
. | . | TRBJ2-7 | TRBV29-1 | 12 | CSARDLAYEQYF | TGCAGCGCAAGGGACCTCGCCTACGAGCAGTACTTC
many | . | TRBJ2-2 | TRBV7-3 | 13 | CASSLNAPGELFF | TGTGCCAGCAGCTTAAATGCTCCCGGGGAGCTGTTTTTT
. | . | TRBJ2-2 | TRBV29-1 | 14 | CSVLRGSGTGELFF | TGCAGCGTTCTTAGGGGGTCCGGGACCGGGGAGCTGTTTTTT
few | . | TRBJ2-7 | TRBV20-1 | 11 | CSVREVYEQYF | TGCAGTGTCAGGGAAGTTTACGAGCAGTACTTC
few | . | TRBJ1-1 | TRBV7-3 | 14 | CASSLNGRNTEAFF | TGTGCCAGCAGCTTAAATGGTCGGAACACTGAAGCTTTCTTT
many | . | TRBJ2-3 | TRBV20-1 | 14 | CSATFGGRGDTQYF | TGCAGTGCCACTTTCGGGGGGCGAGGAGATACGCAGTATTTT
few | TRBD2 | TRBJ2-5 | TRBV12-3/TRBV12-4 | 15 | CASSLTGGGQETQYF | TGTGCCAGCAGTTTGACCGGGGGGGGTCAAGAGACCCAGTACTTC
. | . | TRBJ2-5 | TRBV29-1 | 14 | CSVEDRVSPKTQYF | TGCAGCGTTGAAGATCGGGTCAGCCCTAAGACCCAGTACTTC
. | TRBD2 | TRBJ2-5 | TRBV28 | 15 | CASSSGRAYGETQYF | TGTGCCAGCAGTAGCGGGAGGGCTTACGGAGAGACCCAGTACTTC
many | . | TRBJ2-2 | TRBV12-3/TRBV12-4 | 14 | CASSPTRSTGELFF | TGTGCCAGCAGTCCGACCCGTTCCACCGGGGAGCTGTTTTTT
many | . | TRBJ2-3 | TRBV20-1 | 15 | CSASGLTSNTDTQYF | TGCAGTGCTAGTGGTCTCACCTCCAACACAGATACGCAGTATTTT
medium-sized | . | TRBJ2-3 | TRBV6-2/TRBV6-3 | 15 | CASSSSSLYTDTQYF | TGTGCCAGCAGTTCCTCGAGTCTCTACACAGATACGCAGTATTTT
. | TRBD2 | TRBJ2-1 | TRBV6-2/TRBV6-3 | 14 | CASRRLAGINEQFF | TGTGCCAGCAGGAGACTAGCGGGGATCAATGAGCAGTTCTTC
. | . | TRBJ2-7 | TRBV11-2 | 14 | CASSLDWSSYEQYF | TGTGCCAGCAGCTTAGATTGGAGCTCCTACGAGCAGTACTTC
. | . | TRBJ2-2 | TRBV7-3 | 14 | CASSSHGGTGELFF | TGTGCCAGCAGCTCTCACGGGGGAACCGGGGAGCTGTTTTTT
. | . | TRBJ1-1 | TRBV12-3/TRBV12-4 | 17 | CASSKLMTDRVSGEAFF | TGTGCCAGCAGTAAATTGATGACGGATCGCGTTTCGGGTGAAGCTTTCTTT
few | . | TRBJ1-4 | TRBV12-3/TRBV12-4 | 15 | CASSSWGGTNEKLFF | TGTGCCAGCAGTTCCTGGGGTGGGACTAATGAAAAACTGTTTTTT
. | . | TRBJ2-2 | TRBV14 | 13 | CASSPQTAGELFF | TGTGCCAGCAGCCCTCAGACGGCGGGGGAGCTGTTTTTT
few | . | TRBJ2-1 | TRBV7-3 | 13 | CASSFGLNNEQFF | TGTGCCAGCAGCTTCGGACTCAACAATGAGCAGTTCTTC
. | . | TRBJ1-1 | TRBV2 | 15 | CASMRLPEESTEAFF | TGTGCCAGCATGCGGCTCCCCGAGGAATCCACTGAAGCTTTCTTT
many | TRBD1 | TRBJ2-2 | TRBV12-3/TRBV12-4 | 14 | CASTATGTGGELFF | TGTGCCAGCACGGCAACAGGGACAGGAGGGGAGCTGTTTTTT
. | . | TRBJ2-3 | TRBV29-1 | 14 | CSVAAGASTDTQYF | TGCAGCGTTGCGGCGGGGGCTAGCACAGATACGCAGTATTTT
many | TRBD1 | TRBJ2-3 | TRBV5-5 | 15 | CASSSTGQITDTQYF | TGTGCCAGCAGCTCTACGGGACAGATCACAGATACGCAGTATTTT
. | . | TRBJ2-2 | TRBV6-6 | 13 | CASSWTNTGELFF | TGTGCCAGCAGTTGGACTAACACCGGGGAGCTGTTTTTT
. | . | TRBJ1-1 | TRBV29-1 | 16 | CSVSLWEGEPNTEAFF | TGCAGCGTTTCTTTGTGGGAGGGGGAACCGAACACTGAAGCTTTCTTT
many | TRBD2 | TRBJ2-2 | TRBV7-2 | 14 | CASRLAGAEGELFF | TGTGCCAGCAGACTAGCGGGGGCAGAGGGGGAGCTGTTTTTT
many | . | TRBJ1-1 | TRBV28 | 14 | CASSTQAMNTEAFF | TGTGCCAGCAGTACCCAGGCTATGAACACTGAAGCTTTCTTT
. | . | TRBJ2-3 | TRBV7-2 | 13 | CASSLDSTDTQYF | TGTGCCAGCAGCTTAGACAGCACAGATACGCAGTATTTT
. | . | TRBJ2-1 | TRBV12-3/TRBV12-4 | 17 | CASSPRTGGVPTNEQFF | TGTGCCAGCAGTCCGAGGACGGGCGGCGTTCCAACCAATGAGCAGTTCTTC
few | . | TRBJ2-6 | TRBV20-1 | 11 | CSASGANVLTF | TGCAGTGCTAGTGGGGCCAACGTCCTGACTTTC
. | TRBD2 | TRBJ2-5 | TRBV28 | 13 | CASSGGGRETQYF | TGTGCCAGTAGCGGCGGGGGTAGAGAGACCCAGTACTTC
many | TRBD2 | TRBJ2-7 | TRBV20-1 | 13 | CSASGRQLYEQYF | TGCAGTGCCAGCGGGAGACAGCTCTACGAGCAGTACTTC
few | TRBD1 | TRBJ2-2 | TRBV5-1 | 16 | CASSFTGDPVTGELFF | TGCGCCAGCAGCTTTACAGGGGACCCGGTCACCGGGGAGCTGTTTTTT
. | TRBD2 | TRBJ2-1 | TRBV7-2 | 15 | CASSLGTSWENEQFF | TGTGCCAGCAGCTTAGGGACTAGCTGGGAAAATGAGCAGTTCTTC
. | . | TRBJ2-3 | TRBV7-2 | 17 | CASSWAGPISFTDTQYF | TGTGCCAGCAGCTGGGCGGGACCCATCTCCTTCACAGATACGCAGTATTTT
. | . | TRBJ2-5 | TRBV11-2 | 13 | CASSLERAETQYF | TGTGCCAGCAGCTTAGAGAGGGCAGAGACCCAGTACTTC
few | TRBD2 | TRBJ2-4 | TRBV7-2 | 16 | CASSLWRLAGRNIQYF | TGTGCCAGCAGCTTATGGCGACTAGCGGGTAGAAACATTCAGTACTTC
. | . | TRBJ2-4 | TRBV20-1 | 20 | CSARALLEGLGDLAKNIQYF | TGCAGTGCTAGAGCCCTTTTGGAGGGGTTGGGGGATCTAGCCAAAAACATTCAGTACTTC
many | . | TRBJ2-1 | TRBV3-1 | 15 | CASSQDVVRGHEQFF | TGTGCCAGCAGCCAAGATGTGGTACGGGGGCATGAGCAGTTCTTC
. | . | TRBJ1-5 | TRBV4-3 | 15 | CASSQDGRSNQPQHF | TGCGCCAGCAGCCAAGATGGGAGGAGCAATCAGCCCCAGCATTTT
few | . | TRBJ1-1 | TRBV3-1 | 15 | CASSLSTLSGAEAFF | TGTGCCAGCAGCCTCTCCACCCTTTCCGGGGCTGAAGCTTTCTTT
many | . | TRBJ1-2 | TRBV24-1 | 13 | CATSGRTSYGYPF | TGTGCCACCAGTGGCCGCACGAGCTATGGCTACCCCTTC
few | TRBD2 | TRBJ2-3 | TRBV9 | 15 | CASSVSGGSTDTQYF | TGTGCCAGCAGCGTGAGCGGGGGGAGCACAGATACGCAGTATTTT
many | . | TRBJ1-4 | TRBV15 | 13 | CATSPRDSEKLFF | TGTGCCACCAGCCCCCGGGACTCGGAAAAACTGTTTTTT
few | TRBD1 | TRBJ2-5 | TRBV25-1 | 14 | CASSGDRDQETQYF | TGTGCCAGCAGTGGTGACAGGGACCAAGAGACCCAGTACTTC
many | . | TRBJ2-3 | TRBV28 | 17 | CASSVAIVGKDPYTQYF | TGTGCCAGCAGTGTCGCGATCGTGGGAAAAGACCCTTATACGCAGTATTTT
few | TRBD2 | TRBJ2-5 | TRBV6-2/TRBV6-3 | 15 | CASSGLAGPQETQYF | TGTGCCAGCAGCGGACTAGCGGGGCCCCAAGAGACCCAGTACTTC
many | TRBD2 | TRBJ2-3 | TRBV28 | 16 | CASSEVAGVQGDTQYF | TGTGCCAGCAGTGAGGTAGCGGGGGTACAAGGAGATACGCAGTATTTT
few | TRBD2 | TRBJ2-2 | TRBV29-1 | 13 | CSVVRGGTGELFF | TGCAGCGTTGTGCGGGGGGGCACCGGGGAGCTGTTTTTT
. | TRBD1 | TRBJ2-7 | TRBV29-1 | 18 | CSVAIRDRGMPLTYEQYF | TGCAGCGTTGCCATCCGGGACAGGGGAATGCCCCTAACCTACGAGCAGTACTTC
. | TRBD2 | TRBJ2-5 | TRBV4-1 | 15 | CASSPGGAGGETQYF | TGCGCCAGCAGCCCGGGGGGGGCGGGAGGGGAGACCCAGTACTTC